This T cell receptor beta chain was profiled in a study of blood T cell repertoires in COVID-19. CDR1 and CDR2 (germline): SGHNT, YYREEE (reference sequence). V dropped 4 bases and J dropped 1; count of bases not matched to a gene: 2. The CDR3 sequence is 16 residues long. The study assigned cohorts using participant-reported clinical history. Per the original methods: Quantification of nucleated cells was approximated via reference gene primer amplification. The method was immunoSEQ multiplex PCR; TCRdb's version includes in-frame clones alone and lacks a portion of them. The DNA gave D and trimming, while V, J and clone size come from that table. The data hold about 210,000 clones, with 80% observed a single time.

Sequencing used PBMCs or T cells enriched from blood (not recorded which). The sequence derives from a man aged 25-40 years with acute COVID-19. The chain combines TRBV5-4 with TRBJ2-1; 13 bases agree with TRBD2. CDR3 protein: CASSTGLAGSYNEQFF. The CDR3 nucleotides read TGTGCCAGCAGCACGGGACTAGCGGGGTCCTACAATGAGCAGTTCTTC.